This T cell receptor (beta chain) is drawn from a study of response to subunit inactivated influenza vaccine. In TCRdb, the RT-PCR reads were re-called with MiXCR into one record per CDR3 protein. The top ten clones hold around 2.8% of a sample with roughly 540,000 distinct CDR3 sequences, approximately 24% of them seen once. This clonotype was counted only a few times. These same data were also listed under a study on T cells expressing NK-cell markers. That publication notes: Beta-chain TCR cDNA was generated via 5'RACE template switching with UMIs. These clonotypes additionally ranked first within the CD3+CD56-NKG2C+ fraction of a few donors. HCMV specificity of the expanded NKG2C+ T cell clones was not established.

This material consisted of CD4+ T cells sorted from PBMCs, taken 11 to 12 days after vaccination. The clonotype was recovered from a man in his fifties or sixties who received an inactivated influenza vaccine.

The CDR3 protein is CSARKVPSTDTQYF. The DNA for the CDR3 is TGCAGTGCTAGAAAGGTCCCTAGCACAGATACGCAGTATTTT. The chain combines TRBV20-1 with TRBJ2-3; D gene uncertain. This CDR3 has 14 amino acids. Germline CDR1 and CDR2: DFQATT and SNEGSKA (reference sequence). Trimming took 2 bases from V and 0 from J, leaving 9 bases between them.